These T cell receptor beta chains were read from a single sample in a study of T-cell reconstitution after alpha-beta-depleted transplantation in children. TCRdb reprocessed the PCR reads via MiXCR and lists one record per CDR3 protein. The repertoire holds approximately 240,000 distinct CDR3 sequences, with roughly 11% as singletons. The starting material was PBMCs, obtained before TCRalphabeta/CD19-depleted stem cell transplant. These receptors were collected from a child less than two years old with acute myeloid leukemia, due to receive a stem cell transplant. Each CDR3 is given with its conserved first and last residue. Fields, in order: J gene, clone size, V gene, D gene, CDR3 protein, CDR3 DNA. D genes are given only for firm matches. Some rows mark clone size as missing; the rest say once, few, many or name a class of expanded clone.

TRBJ2-7	many	TRBV20-1	NA	CSAHGSTYEQYF	TGCAGTGCCCACGGGAGTACCTACGAGCAGTACTTC
TRBJ2-7	many	TRBV10-3	NA	CATIQGYEQYF	TGTGCCACCATACAGGGCTACGAGCAGTACTTC
TRBJ1-1	many	TRBV19	NA	CASSIRRGRTEAFF	TGTGCCAGTAGTATTAGGAGGGGCCGGACTGAAGCTTTCTTT
TRBJ2-3	many	TRBV4-3	NA	CASSQDWGRSLFTDTQYF	TGCGCCAGCAGCCAAGATTGGGGGAGGTCCCTATTCACAGATACGCAGTATTTT
TRBJ2-2	many	TRBV5-4	TRBD2	CASSAIAGLNTGELFF	TGTGCCAGCAGCGCAATAGCGGGTCTTAACACCGGGGAGCTGTTTTTT
TRBJ1-2	many	TRBV12-3/TRBV12-4	NA	CASSTGVYGYTF	TGTGCCAGCAGCACTGGGGTCTATGGCTACACCTTC
TRBJ2-7	few	TRBV5-1	TRBD1	CASNLGGQGIYEQYF	TGCGCCAGCAACCTTGGGGGACAGGGGATCTACGAGCAGTACTTC
TRBJ1-2	many	TRBV28	NA	CASSPGTDNYGYTF	TGTGCCAGCAGTCCCGGGACTGATAACTATGGCTACACCTTC
TRBJ2-1	many	TRBV29-1	NA	CSASLQENEQFF	TGCAGCGCAAGCCTACAGGAGAATGAGCAGTTCTTC
TRBJ1-3	many	TRBV6-1	TRBD1	CASRSRGRVNTIYF	TGTGCCAGCAGGTCCAGGGGGCGAGTAAACACCATATATTTT
TRBJ2-7	many	TRBV25-1	TRBD1	CASSDGTGLLGYEQYF	TGTGCCAGCAGTGATGGGACAGGTCTCTTAGGATACGAGCAGTACTTC
TRBJ1-2	many	TRBV9	NA	CASSVDTSYGYTF	TGTGCCAGCAGCGTAGACACCAGCTATGGCTACACCTTC
TRBJ2-7	many	TRBV6-1	TRBD2	CASKAILAGGTYEQYF	TGTGCCAGCAAAGCCATTCTAGCGGGAGGAACCTACGAGCAGTACTTC
TRBJ2-1	many	TRBV7-3	NA	CASSLYREINEQFF	TGTGCCAGCAGCTTATACCGGGAGATCAATGAGCAGTTCTTC
TRBJ1-1	NA	TRBV7-9	NA	CASSYGGGTEAFF	TGTGCCAGCAGTTATGGAGGGGGCACTGAAGCTTTCTTT
TRBJ1-5	many	TRBV20-1	NA	CSAREEANQPQHF	TGCAGTGCTAGAGAGGAGGCGAATCAGCCCCAGCATTTT
TRBJ2-7	NA	TRBV11-2	TRBD1	CASSSTGTDAYEQYF	TGTGCCAGCAGCAGCACCGGGACAGATGCCTACGAGCAGTACTTC
TRBJ1-2	NA	TRBV20-1	NA	CSARWDGYTF	TGCAGTGCTAGATGGGATGGCTACACCTTC
TRBJ2-1	many	TRBV7-9	TRBD2	CASSLRGSSYNEQFF	TGTGCCAGCAGCTTACGCGGGAGCTCCTACAATGAGCAGTTCTTC
TRBJ2-2	many	TRBV5-1	NA	CASTSVGSDRVYTANTGELFF	TGCGCCAGCACCTCAGTAGGGTCAGACAGAGTTTACACCGCGAACACCGGGGAGCTGTTTTTT
TRBJ1-5	many	TRBV3-1	NA	CASSQAGALTPQHF	TGTGCCAGCAGCCAAGCAGGGGCTCTCACGCCCCAGCATTTT
TRBJ1-1	many	TRBV4-1	TRBD1	CASSRGQGNTEAFF	TGCGCCAGCAGCCGCGGACAGGGGAACACTGAAGCTTTCTTT
TRBJ2-1	NA	TRBV7-3	TRBD1	CASSSGTDEQFF	TGTGCCAGCAGCTCAGGGACAGATGAGCAGTTCTTC
TRBJ2-5	many	TRBV28	TRBD2	CASRLAGQETQYF	TGTGCCAGCAGACTAGCGGGCCAAGAGACCCAGTACTTC
TRBJ2-1	many	TRBV7-2	TRBD2	CASSLGLAGVDEQFF	TGTGCCAGCAGCTTAGGGCTAGCGGGAGTGGATGAGCAGTTCTTC
TRBJ2-3	many	TRBV7-9	TRBD1	CASSPKTGNTQYF	TGTGCCAGCAGCCCCAAGACAGGGAACACGCAGTATTTT
TRBJ2-1	many	TRBV4-2	NA	CASSQAWRKPNYNEQFF	TGTGCCAGCAGCCAAGCTTGGCGGAAACCGAACTACAATGAGCAGTTCTTC
TRBJ1-4	many	TRBV6-2/TRBV6-3	NA	CASSQNRPNEKLFF	TGTGCCAGCAGTCAGAACAGGCCGAATGAAAAACTGTTTTTT
TRBJ1-1	many	TRBV6-5	NA	CASRPLAGMNTEAFF	TGTGCCAGCAGGCCCCTGGCAGGGATGAACACTGAAGCTTTCTTT
TRBJ2-1	many	TRBV27	TRBD1	CASSSDRGGNEQFF	TGTGCCAGCAGTTCTGACAGGGGTGGGAATGAGCAGTTCTTC
TRBJ1-1	many	TRBV7-2	NA	CASSLFGINTEAFF	TGTGCCAGCAGCTTATTCGGGATCAACACTGAAGCTTTCTTT
TRBJ2-1	many	TRBV19	TRBD1	CASSLGQGARSYNEQFF	TGTGCCAGTAGTCTGGGACAGGGGGCGCGTTCCTACAATGAGCAGTTCTTC
TRBJ1-1	many	TRBV28	NA	CASSFPLGQANTEAFF	TGTGCCAGCAGTTTCCCACTGGGTCAGGCGAACACTGAAGCTTTCTTT
TRBJ2-3	NA	TRBV20-1	TRBD2	CSASSGGGVLDTQYF	TGCAGTGCTAGTAGTGGCGGGGGGGTCCTAGATACGCAGTATTTT
TRBJ2-7	many	TRBV9	NA	CASSVGSSSYEQYF	TGTGCCAGCAGCGTAGGAAGTTCCTCCTACGAGCAGTACTTC
TRBJ2-6	few	TRBV3-1	NA	CASSQGEFGANVLTF	TGTGCCAGCAGCCAAGGGGAGTTTGGGGCCAACGTCCTGACTTTC
TRBJ1-2	many	TRBV15	TRBD1	CATSRLTGVLGYTF	TGTGCCACCAGCAGACTGACAGGGGTGCTTGGCTACACCTTC
TRBJ1-1	many	TRBV20-1	NA	CSARDQTGTEAFF	TGCAGTGCTAGAGATCAGACAGGCACTGAAGCTTTCTTT
TRBJ2-1	many	TRBV19	NA	CASSWQHNEQFF	TGTGCCAGTAGTTGGCAACACAATGAGCAGTTCTTC
TRBJ2-2	many	TRBV24-1	NA	CATPIWGSGEVDNAGELFF	TGTGCCACCCCTATTTGGGGTAGCGGAGAGGTTGATAACGCCGGGGAGCTGTTTTTT
TRBJ1-2	many	TRBV6-1	NA	CASSPNNYGYTF	TGTGCCAGCAGCCCCAATAACTATGGCTACACCTTC
TRBJ1-6	many	TRBV18	NA	CASSPLSSQAYNSPLHF	TGTGCCAGCTCACCATTATCGAGCCAGGCTTATAATTCACCCCTCCACTTT
TRBJ2-7	many	TRBV6-5	TRBD1	CASSWGTVLYEQYF	TGTGCCAGCAGTTGGGGGACAGTGCTCTACGAGCAGTACTTC
TRBJ2-7	many	TRBV20-1	TRBD2	CSASQGLASEQYF	TGCAGTGCTAGCCAGGGACTAGCATCCGAGCAGTACTTC
TRBJ2-3	many	TRBV30	NA	CACLYGNGGTDTQYF	TGTGCCTGCCTATACGGGAACGGAGGCACAGATACGCAGTATTTT
TRBJ1-1	many	TRBV7-3	NA	CASSLEPTNTEAFF	TGTGCCAGCAGCTTAGAACCGACGAACACTGAAGCTTTCTTT
TRBJ2-3	many	TRBV28	TRBD2	CASSPGGADTQYF	TGTGCCAGCAGCCCGGGGGGGGCAGATACGCAGTATTTT
TRBJ2-7	NA	TRBV4-1	NA	CASSQVEGSSYVQYF	TGCGCCAGCAGCCAAGTCGAGGGTTCATCCTACGTGCAGTACTTC
TRBJ2-1	few	TRBV6-6	TRBD1	CASSFTGTGDFF	TGTGCCAGCAGTTTTACCGGGACAGGGGACTTCTTC
TRBJ2-7	NA	TRBV7-3	NA	CAVQPGHDEQYF	TGTGCCGTTCAACCGGGACACGACGAGCAGTACTTC
TRBJ2-7	many	TRBV7-2	NA	CASSSLRAAPPDEQYF	TGTGCCAGCAGCTCTTTACGAGCGGCCCCCCCGGACGAGCAGTACTTC
TRBJ1-3	many	TRBV27	TRBD1	CASSKHRGLSGNTIYF	TGTGCCAGCAGTAAACACAGGGGACTCTCTGGAAACACCATATATTTT
TRBJ1-1	many	TRBV5-1	NA	CASSLVSGSHTEAFF	TGCGCCAGCAGCTTGGTATCAGGGAGCCACACTGAAGCTTTCTTT